These 31 T cell receptor beta chains came from one sample sequenced in a study of T cell repertoires in ileal Crohn's disease. The repertoire was sequenced with immunoSEQ multiplex PCR; TCRdb's copy has only in-frame clones and lacks some. The sample lists about 14,000 clones, roughly 82% occurring once. The sample consisted of ileal tissue. Receptors were obtained from an adult with Crohn's disease.

The chain couples TRBV2 to TRBJ2-3; TRBD2 might be the D (6 bases). V dropped 6 bases and J dropped 0 bases, with 13 bases sitting between them. The CDR3 contains 15 residues. Germline CDR1 SNHLY, CDR2 FYNNEI. In DNA form, the CDR3 reads TGTGCCAGCAGCCCCGGGGGACTCAGCACAGATACGCAGTATTTT. Translation gives CASSPGGLSTDTQYF.

This chain uses TRBV7-6 with TRBJ2-7; D unresolved. Germline CDR1 is SGHVS and CDR2 is FNYEAQ. This CDR3 comprises 13 residues. Between the trimmed V and J ends, which lost 0 bases and 4 bases, there was a span of 7 bases. CDR3 in amino acids: CASSLALGYEQYF. The CDR3 DNA sequence: TGTGCCAGCAGCTTAGCCCTCGGGTACGAGCAGTACTTC.

By its share, this clone is medium-sized. The V gene is TRBV6-5, the J gene TRBJ2-3, with D hard to call. CDR1 and CDR2 (germline): MNHEY, SVGAGI. V lost 6 bases and J 6 bases, leaving 16 bases between the germline ends. The CDR3 spans 14 residues. The CDR3 DNA follows: TGTGCCAGCAGGCCTGGATTTCCCAGGGATACGCAGTATTTT. Protein: CASRPGFPRDTQYF.

This chain uses TRBV2 with TRBJ1-5; TRBD1 matches at 7 bases. V lost 6 bases, J lost 6 bases, and 8 bases stayed unmatched. Looked up from germline, CDR1 is SNHLY and CDR2 is FYNNEI. The CDR3 runs 14 residues. CDR3 region: CASSVGQGGQPQHF. In DNA, the CDR3 is TGTGCCAGCAGCGTTGGTCAGGGGGGTCAGCCCCAGCATTTT. Variable domain in full (rest from reference TRBV2 and TRBJ1-5): EPEVTQTPSHQVTQMGQEVILRCVPISNHLYFYWYRQILGQKVEFLVSFYNNEISEKSEIFDDQFSVERPDGSNFTLKIRSTKLEDSAMYFCASSVGQGGQPQHFGDGTRLSIL.

Only a few counts were recorded for this clone. The rearrangement joins TRBV5-1 to TRBJ2-3, with 8 bases matching TRBD2. Germline CDR1 SGHRS, CDR2 YFSETQ. Germline trimming cut 4 bases from V and 0 bases from J; bases unmatched to any gene: 4. The CDR3 spans 15 residues. The CDR3 reads CASSLAGTSTDTQYF. DNA for the CDR3: TGCGCCAGCAGCCTAGCGGGTACTAGCACAGATACGCAGTATTTT.

This clone was observed a single time. The chain has TRBV2 and TRBJ2-7; 9 bases fit TRBD1. Germline assignment: CDR1 SNHLY and CDR2 FYNNEI. Trimming cost V 8 bases and J 6 bases; bases outside gene matches: 8. The CDR3 is made up of 13 amino acids. The CDR3 DNA reads as TGTGCCAGCGAGACAGGGGGAAGGGGCGAGCAGTACTTC. It codes for CASETGGRGEQYF.

The gene calls are TRBV21-1 and TRBJ2-7; the DNA was not compared with TRBD1, the D call given in the table. TRBV21-1 is designated a pseudogene. The CDR3 runs to 14 residues. As DNA, the CDR3 is TGTGCCAGCGCTGGGGACAGACTCCCCTACGAGCAGTACTTC. Amino acid sequence: CASAGDRLPYEQYF.

This clone was detected only once. This chain joins TRBV19 and TRBJ2-5; weak D call: TRBD1 (6 bases). CDR3 length equals 14 residues. Germline V lookup: CDR1 LNHDA, CDR2 SQIVND (reference sequence). The V gene lost 5 bases and the J gene lost 2 bases, with 12 bases spanning the gap. The CDR3 region has the DNA TGTGCCAGTAGTGTCGTTACAGGGCAAGAGACCCAGTACTTC. Translating it yields CASSVVTGQETQYF. Combining the CDR3 with reference TRBV19 and TRBJ2-5 gives the whole variable domain DGGITQSPKYLFRKEGQNVTLSCEQNLNHDAMYWYRQDPGQGLRLIYYSQIVNDFQKGDIAEGYSVSREKKESFPLTVTSAQKNPTAFYLCASSVVTGQETQYFGPGTRLLVL.

The chain is built from TRBV7-2 and TRBJ2-3; TRBD2 matches 8 bases. Germline V gene sequence: CDR1 SGHTA, CDR2 FQGNSA. This CDR3 region has 17 residues. The ends lost 1 base at V and 6 bases at J; junction bases unmatched: 12. CDR3 loop: CASSLGTGGFRVDTQYF. In DNA, the CDR3 is TGTGCCAGCAGCTTAGGGACGGGAGGGTTCAGGGTGGATACGCAGTATTTT.

This clone has only a few counts. The chain links TRBV6-1 to TRBJ1-6; D is possibly TRBD1 (6 bases). CDR1 is MNHNS, CDR2 SASEGT, per germline. Trimming stripped 7 bases from V and 4 bases from J, with 14 bases between. The CDR3 runs 15 residues. As DNA, the CDR3 is TGTGCCAGCACCTTGGGACACCTGTATAATTCACCCCTCCACTTT. Translating gives CASTLGHLYNSPLHF.

The chain employs TRBV7-9 and TRBJ1-3, with D possibly matching TRBD1 (6 bases). The germline V gene encodes CDR1 SEHNR and CDR2 FQNEAQ (reference sequence). The CDR3 loop spans 17 amino acids. V was cut by 5 bases and J by 0 bases, with 17 bases left in between. CDR3 in amino acids: CASSPSRGGGSGNTIYF. The CDR3 coding sequence is TGTGCCAGCAGCCCCTCCCGAGGGGGGGGCTCTGGAAACACCATATATTTT.

V usage is TRBV10-3 and J usage is TRBJ2-7; D is perhaps TRBD1 (6 bases). Germline CDR1 reads ENHRY; CDR2 reads SYGVKD. The CDR3 is 15 amino acids. V dropped 0 bases and J dropped 6 bases, with 15 bases sitting between them. The CDR3 sequence is CAISESEQGGLEQYF. The CDR3 nucleotides are TGTGCCATCAGTGAGTCGGAACAGGGCGGACTCGAGCAGTACTTC.

This sequence joins TRBV5-1 and TRBJ1-1; no reliable D call. V dropped 5 bases and J dropped 7 bases, with 15 bases sitting between them. The length of the CDR3 is 13 residues. Germline-derived CDR1 and CDR2 are SGHRS and YFSETQ. CDR3 amino acids: CASRDPTGYEAFF. DNA of the CDR3: TGCGCCAGCAGGGACCCGACGGGATATGAAGCTTTCTTT.

The chain couples TRBV29-1 to TRBJ2-3; TRBD2 might be the D (6 bases). Germline values: CDR1 SQVTM, CDR2 ANQGSEA. The CDR3 totals 15 residues. The V end lost 4 bases, the J end lost 3 bases, and 17 bases lay between the germline ends. CDR3 amino acids: CSVAAGGYGTDTQYF. CDR3 DNA: TGCAGCGTTGCCGCTGGGGGGTATGGGACAGATACGCAGTATTTT.

V is TRBV11-1 and J is TRBJ2-5; D gene unclear. The CDR3 contains 13 residues. From germline, CDR1 is SGHAT and CDR2 FQDESV (reference sequence). The V gene lost 5 bases and the J gene lost 5 bases, with 12 bases spanning the gap. CDR3 nucleotide sequence: TGTGCCAGCAGCAATCCCCCCGGGGAGACCCAGTACTTC. Translating gives CASSNPPGETQYF.

In this sample, this clone turned up a few times. V usage is TRBV7-3 and J usage is TRBJ2-6; TRBD1 agrees at 8 bases. This CDR3 is built from 18 residues. Losses at the gene ends were 4 bases for V and 1 base for J; bases not matched to a gene: 9. Germline loops: CDR1 SGHTA, CDR2 FQGTGA. In DNA form, the CDR3 reads TGTGCCAGCAGCTCGAGGGGGACAGGAGGGTCTGGGGCCAACGTCCTGACTTTC. Amino acids: CASSSRGTGGSGANVLTF. Looking up the rest from reference TRBV7-3 and TRBJ2-6 gives the full variable domain: GAGVSQTPSNKVTEKGKYVELRCDPISGHTALYWYRQSLGQGPEFLIYFQGTGAADDSGLPNDRFFAVRPEGSVSTLKIQRTERGDSAVYLCASSSRGTGGSGANVLTFGAGSRLTVL.

The CDR3 DNA is TGTGCCAGTAGTATAAGTGGCCGGGAGATAAACTCGCAGTACTTC. The encoded protein is CASSISGREINSQYF. This chain links TRBV19 with TRBJ2-7; maybe TRBD2 (6 bases). This CDR3 comprises 15 residues. Germline CDR1 is LNHDA and CDR2 is SQIVND (reference sequence). The ends were cut back, 2 bases at V and 9 bases at J, with 20 bases in the middle.

The rearrangement joins TRBV6-6 to TRBJ1-4, with D unresolved. Trimming pared 7 bases from V and 8 bases from J, leaving 20 bases between. Germline V gene sequence: CDR1 MNHNY, CDR2 SVGAGI (reference sequence). The CDR3 has 15 residues. This CDR3 reads CASKDNGHGGEKLFF. CDR3 nucleotide sequence: TGTGCCAGCAAAGACAACGGGCACGGAGGGGAAAAACTGTTTTTT.

This rearrangement joins TRBV29-1 to TRBJ2-1, with 8 bases identical to TRBD2. The CDR3 has 12 residues. J was trimmed by 9 bases and V by 8 bases; bases with no gene match: 9. Germline assignment: CDR1 SQVTM and CDR2 ANQGSEA. The CDR3 loop is CSSGAGASEQFF. The CDR3 bases are TGCAGCTCCGGAGCGGGAGCGTCTGAGCAGTTCTTC.

The chain has TRBV25-1 and TRBJ2-3; tentatively, D is TRBD1 (5 bases). Trimming pared 8 bases from V and 8 bases from J, leaving 23 bases between. This CDR3 spans 15 amino acids. The V gene's germline CDR1 is MGHDK and CDR2 SYGVNS. The CDR3: CASALTGPSSFTQYF. In DNA, the CDR3 is TGTGCCAGCGCCTTAACAGGCCCCTCGTCGTTTACGCAGTATTTT.

V is TRBV6-1 and J is TRBJ2-7; D might be TRBD2 (5 bases). Germline CDR1 and CDR2: MNHNS and SASEGT. This CDR3 contains 14 residues. Trimming cost V 5 bases and J 3 bases, with 14 bases left between them. CDR3 loop: CASSLYGLNYEQYF. The CDR3 coding sequence is TGTGCCAGCAGTCTCTATGGACTTAACTACGAGCAGTACTTC.

The chain recombines TRBV6-5 with TRBJ2-7; 7 positions agree with TRBD2. The V and J ends lost 10 bases and 6 bases, in that order; junction bases with no gene match: 9. In germline, CDR1 is MNHEY, CDR2 SVGAGI. This CDR3 is 12 amino acids long. In DNA form, the CDR3 reads TGTGCCACCGGGGGAGGGGTGGGCGAGCAGTACTTC. Its translation: CATGGGVGEQYF.

The V call is TRBV11-2, the J call TRBJ2-7; TRBD2 matches at 10 bases. CDR3 length: 19 residues. V was pared by 2 bases and J by 1 base, with 14 bases of the junction left unmatched. Germline assignment: CDR1 SGHAT and CDR2 FQNNGV. CDR3 sequence reads: CASSLPKTGLAVVSYEQYF. CDR3 DNA sequence: TGTGCCAGCAGCTTACCCAAGACTGGACTAGCGGTGGTTTCCTACGAGCAGTACTTC. Full variable domain (outside the CDR3, taken from reference TRBV11-2 and TRBJ2-7): EAGVAQSPRYKIIEKRQSVAFWCNPISGHATLYWYQQILGQGPKLLIQFQNNGVVDDSQLPKDRFSAERLKGVDSTLKIQPAKLEDSAVYLCASSLPKTGLAVVSYEQYFGPGTRLTVT.

The chain recombines TRBV27 with TRBJ2-7, with 7 bases identical to TRBD1. V lost 8 bases and J lost 7; bases outside the gene matches: 14. CDR3 length equals 14 residues. Germline assignment: CDR1 MNHEY and CDR2 SMNVEV (reference sequence). This CDR3 reads CASQPGQSLREQYF. CDR3 DNA sequence: TGTGCCAGCCAACCGGGACAGAGTTTACGGGAGCAGTACTTC.

The chain employs TRBV4-1 and TRBJ1-2; 7 bases line up with TRBD1. Germline V gives CDR1 MGHRA, CDR2 YSYEKL. The V and J ends lost 0 bases and 5 bases, in that order; junction bases with no gene match: 3. The CDR3 totals 14 residues. CDR3 nucleotides: TGCGCCAGCAGCCAAGATACAGGGGCATATGGCTACACCTTC. It is translated as CASSQDTGAYGYTF.

The chain couples TRBV9 to TRBJ2-3; perhaps TRBD2 as D (5 bases). Between the trimmed V and J ends, which lost 5 bases and 4 bases, there was a span of 11 bases. Germline values: CDR1 SGDLS, CDR2 YYNGEE. This CDR3 has 13 amino acids. Written as DNA, the CDR3 is TGTGCCAGCAGTGTCTTAGCGCCAGATACGCAGTATTTT. It yields the protein CASSVLAPDTQYF.

The chain links TRBV5-1 to TRBJ2-1, with a possible D match to TRBD1 (6 bases). This CDR3 has 16 residues. V was cut by 0 bases and J by 3 bases, with 13 bases left in between. The germline gives CDR1 SGHRS, CDR2 YFSETQ. CDR3 coding DNA: TGCGCCAGCAGCTTGGAAACTAGGGGGTGCTACAATGAGCAGTTCTTC. It yields the protein CASSLETRGCYNEQFF.

V usage is TRBV11-3 and J usage is TRBJ2-7; TRBD1 matches at 9 bases. The CDR3 contains 15 residues. V dropped 5 bases and J dropped 5; count of bases not matched to a gene: 10. The germline V gene has CDR1 SGHNT and CDR2 YENEEA. In nucleotides, the CDR3 is TGTGCCAGCAGCCCTGGGGACAGGGCGCCCCACGAGCAGTACTTC. This codes for CASSPGDRAPHEQYF.

The V and J genes are TRBV29-1 and TRBJ2-7; D may be TRBD1 (5 bases). Germline CDR1 is SQVTM and CDR2 is ANQGSEA. The CDR3 totals 15 residues. The ends were cut back, 2 bases at V and 0 bases at J, with 14 bases in the middle. CDR3 protein: CSVESGSGYSYEQYF. The CDR3 DNA follows: TGCAGCGTTGAATCCGGGTCAGGGTACTCCTACGAGCAGTACTTC.

The chain joins TRBV5-1 to TRBJ2-1; 7 bases line up with TRBD2. After removal of 7 bases from V and 7 bases from J, the junction contained 14 bases not matched to a gene. From germline, CDR1 is SGHRS and CDR2 YFSETQ. The CDR3 runs 15 residues. In DNA form, the CDR3 reads TGCGCCAGCTCCACGGAGGGCGGGAGAGTAAATGAGCAGTTCTTC. It codes for CASSTEGGRVNEQFF.

J is TRBJ2-7 and V is TRBV11-2; D is unclear. V was trimmed by 1 base and J by 3 bases, leaving 10 bases between them. In germline, CDR1 is SGHAT, CDR2 FQNNGV. This CDR3 is built from 14 residues. The CDR3 loop reads CASSLAGGDYEQYF. The CDR3 region has the DNA TGTGCCAGCAGCTTAGCTGGTGGAGACTACGAGCAGTACTTC.